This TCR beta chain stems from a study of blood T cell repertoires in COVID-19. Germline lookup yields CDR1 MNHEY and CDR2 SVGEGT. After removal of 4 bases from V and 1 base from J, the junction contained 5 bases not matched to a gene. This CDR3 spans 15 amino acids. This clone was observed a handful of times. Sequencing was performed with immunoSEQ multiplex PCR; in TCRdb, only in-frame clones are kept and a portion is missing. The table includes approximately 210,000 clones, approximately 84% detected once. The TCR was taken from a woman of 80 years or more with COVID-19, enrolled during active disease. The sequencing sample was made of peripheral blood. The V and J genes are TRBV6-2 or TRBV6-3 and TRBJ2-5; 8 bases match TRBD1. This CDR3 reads CASSSAGGTQETQYF. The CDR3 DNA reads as TGTGCCAGCAGTTCAGCAGGGGGCACCCAAGAGACCCAGTACTTC.